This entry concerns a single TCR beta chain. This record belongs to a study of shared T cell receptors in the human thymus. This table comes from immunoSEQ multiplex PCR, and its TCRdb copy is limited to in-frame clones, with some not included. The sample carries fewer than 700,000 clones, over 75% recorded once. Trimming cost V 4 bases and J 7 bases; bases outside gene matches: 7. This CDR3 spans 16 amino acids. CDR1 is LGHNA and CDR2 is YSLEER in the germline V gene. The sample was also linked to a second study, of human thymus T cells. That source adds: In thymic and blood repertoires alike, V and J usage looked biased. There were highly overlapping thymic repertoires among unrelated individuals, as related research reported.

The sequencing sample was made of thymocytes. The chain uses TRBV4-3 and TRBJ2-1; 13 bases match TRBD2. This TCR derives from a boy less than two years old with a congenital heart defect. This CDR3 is CASSRILAGGHNEQFF. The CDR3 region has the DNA TGCGCCAGCAGCCGCATACTAGCGGGAGGGCATAATGAGCAGTTCTTC.